Listed here is a single T cell receptor beta chain. Its specificity is not known. This record comes from a study of cytomegalovirus exposure and HLA in healthy donors. In the PCR, 60 Vbeta and 13 Jbeta primers were used. The data were produced by immunoSEQ multiplex PCR, yet TCRdb's version contains in-frame clones alone and is incomplete. The sample lists about 96,000 clones; roughly 79% were seen once. The CDR3 sequence is 14 residues long. Losses at the gene ends were 6 bases for V and 1 base for J; bases not matched to a gene: 5. Germline CDR1 SGHAT, CDR2 FQNNGV. Study conclusions and caveats: Earlier analysis looked at TCR beta V segments, and most were productive about 90% or about 30% of the time.

The rearrangement links TRBV11-2 to TRBJ1-1; 7 nucleotides line up with TRBD1. This clonotype originated in a female donor in good health and CMV-seropositive. Material: PBMCs. The CDR3 loop is CASRLRQGNTEAFF. CDR3 bases: TGTGCCAGCAGGCTTCGACAGGGGAACACTGAAGCTTTCTTT.